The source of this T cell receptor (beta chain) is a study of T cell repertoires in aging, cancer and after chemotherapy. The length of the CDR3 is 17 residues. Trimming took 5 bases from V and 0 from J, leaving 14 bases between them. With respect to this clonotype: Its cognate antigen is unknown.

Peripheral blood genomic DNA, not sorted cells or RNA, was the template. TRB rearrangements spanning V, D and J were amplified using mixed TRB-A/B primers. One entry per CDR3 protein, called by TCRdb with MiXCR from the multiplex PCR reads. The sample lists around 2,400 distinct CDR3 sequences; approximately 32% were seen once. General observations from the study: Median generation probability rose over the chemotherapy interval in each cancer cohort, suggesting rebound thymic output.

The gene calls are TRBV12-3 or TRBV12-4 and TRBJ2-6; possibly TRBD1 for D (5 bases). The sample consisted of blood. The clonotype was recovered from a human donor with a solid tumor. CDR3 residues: CASSDTGPLSGANVLTF. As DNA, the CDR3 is TGTGCCAGCAGTGACACAGGTCCCCTCTCTGGGGCCAACGTCCTGACTTTC.